This T cell receptor (beta chain) is drawn from a study of tumor-infiltrating lymphocytes in primary liver carcinoma. The overall study: Men and women, 30 to 69 years of age, made up the patients. Stage T1-T3 N0M0 tumors spanned roughly 4.2 to 11 cm.

RNA and DNA were co-extracted from approximately 20-30 mg of unsorted bulk tissue. A primer matching the constant region was used to make TCR beta cDNA from 500 to 600 ng of total RNA. Slightly modified ARM-PCR with three nested multiplex PCR rounds yielded TCR beta libraries. TRBV1-TRBV30 forward primers paired with a C-beta reverse primer drove the first two PCR rounds, approximately 11 cycles each. MiXCR, run by TCRdb on the multiplex PCR reads, gives a single entry per CDR3 protein. The sample has roughly 32,000 distinct CDR3 sequences, around 71% seen once. This CDR3 is built from 15 residues. CDR1 is MNHEY and CDR2 is SVGAGI in the germline V gene. About this clonotype: The junction shows a germline mismatch at one end, possibly a read error.

The rearrangement joins TRBV6-5 to TRBJ2-2; 8 bases agree with TRBD1. The clonotype comes from a woman aged 25 to 39 with primary liver carcinoma and hepatitis B virus infection. Material: liver tumor tissue from sampling region 3. Stated subset: tumor region T3, left-lateral pole. Here the CDR3 reads CASTPRTGFTGELSF. As DNA, the CDR3 is TGTGCCAGCACTCCGCGGACAGGGTTCACCGGGGAGTTGTCTTTT.